Detailed here is one TCR beta chain. Its antigen is unidentified. CDR1 is SGHTA and CDR2 is FQGNSA in the germline V gene. CDR3 size: 15 residues. The V end lost 5 bases, the J end lost 4 bases, and 18 bases lay between the germline ends. The sample belongs to a study of cytomegalovirus exposure and HLA in healthy donors. As for the study in general: Researchers found that about 84% of over 350 genotyped donors fell within the Caucasian-associated ancestry cluster.

Study-wide results and caveats: Later work found that TCR association rates differed between HLA loci; DRB1 had the most and HLA-C the fewest.

PCR involved 60 Vbeta and 13 Jbeta primers. TCRdb keeps only in-frame clones here, not all; method: immunoSEQ multiplex PCR. Of some 150,000 clones in the sample, under 80% are singletons; the top ten hold about 2.9%. The specimen was PBMCs. The chain couples TRBV7-2 to TRBJ2-7; D perhaps matches TRBD2 (6 bases). The sequence was obtained from a man aged 40-50 years in good health and CMV-seronegative. The CDR3 sequence is CASSQEEGREYEQYF. The CDR3 bases are TGTGCCAGCAGCCAGGAGGAGGGCAGGGAGTACGAGCAGTACTTC.